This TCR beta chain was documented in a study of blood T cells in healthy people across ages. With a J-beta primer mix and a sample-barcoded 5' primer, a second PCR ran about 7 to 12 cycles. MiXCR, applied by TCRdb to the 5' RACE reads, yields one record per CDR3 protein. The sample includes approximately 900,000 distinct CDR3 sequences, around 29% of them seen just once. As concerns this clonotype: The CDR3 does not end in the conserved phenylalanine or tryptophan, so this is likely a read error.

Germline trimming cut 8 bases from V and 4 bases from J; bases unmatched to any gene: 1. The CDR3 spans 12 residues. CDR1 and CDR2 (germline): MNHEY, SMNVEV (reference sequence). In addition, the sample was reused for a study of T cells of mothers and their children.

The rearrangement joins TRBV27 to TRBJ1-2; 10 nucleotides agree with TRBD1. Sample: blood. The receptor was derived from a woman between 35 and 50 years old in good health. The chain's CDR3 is CASGTGVYGYTY. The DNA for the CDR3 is TGTGCCAGCGGGACAGGGGTCTATGGCTACACCTAC.